This TCR beta chain was sequenced during a study of a mutant IDH1 vaccine in newly diagnosed glioma. Whole-study results and caveats: Any relationship between pseudoprogression and changes in top peripheral T cell clonotypes seemed absent.

Measured with immunoSEQ multiplex PCR; TCRdb has only the in-frame clones, and not every one. The sample has about 30,000 clones, roughly 78% seen once. Time point: week 11, during vaccination. Vaccination comprised doses that each held 300 ug of mutant IDH1 20-mer peptide, plus topical imiquimod. For this clone: What it binds is unknown.

The clonotype originates from a young man with glioma. Sequenced material: PBMCs, taken from a glioma patient whose treatment included an IDH1 peptide vaccine.

The chain's CDR3 is CASSQVAGGPWDEQFF. CDR3 bases: TGCGCCAGCAGCCAAGTTGCGGGAGGCCCCTGGGATGAGCAGTTCTTC. The chain joins TRBV4-1 to TRBJ2-1; TRBD2 aligns across 8 bases. CDR1 and CDR2 from the germline V gene are MGHRA and YSYEKL. The CDR3 is made up of 16 amino acids. With 1 base clipped from V and 8 bases from J, the junction kept 10 bases outside the gene matches.